The subject of this entry is one T cell receptor (beta chain). These data originate in a study of cytomegalovirus exposure and HLA in healthy donors. It was with 60 Vbeta and 13 Jbeta primers that the PCR ran. Assay used: immunoSEQ multiplex PCR; TCRdb lists only in-frame clones, some missing. The sample holds under 120,000 clones, roughly three quarters seen once. V lost 1 base, J lost 4 bases, and 2 bases stayed unmatched. CDR1 is MNHNS, CDR2 SASEGT, per germline. The CDR3 runs 14 residues. The TCR sequence derives from a man in his forties in good health and CMV-seropositive. The genes are TRBV6-1 and TRBJ2-7; 9 nucleotides agree with TRBD1. The sequenced material came from PBMCs. The CDR3 sequence is CASSEVDRGYEQYV. CDR3 nucleotides: TGTGCCAGCAGTGAAGTGGACAGGGGATACGAGCAGTACGTC.